These T cell receptor beta chains were read from a single sample in a study of blood T cell repertoires in COVID-19. Here immunoSEQ multiplex PCR was the method, and the copy in TCRdb shows in-frame clones only, minus some. The sample consists of around 170,000 clones, about 85% of them appearing once. Sequencing was performed on peripheral blood. The receptors originated from a woman in her 30s with active or convalescent COVID-19. Both conserved end residues are part of each CDR3. Each record gives: V gene, D gene, clone size, CDR3 length, J gene, CDR3 protein, CDR3 DNA. D genes are given only for firm matches. Clone size is given for some rows only: seen once, a few or many times, or a class if the clone is expanded.

v_call: TRBV19
d_call: TRBD2
clone_size: -
cdr3_length: 16
j_call: TRBJ2-3
cdr3_aa: CASTPSSSGGTDTQYF
cdr3_nt: TGTGCCAGTACCCCCTCTAGTAGCGGGGGCACAGATACGCAGTATTTT

v_call: TRBV7-9
d_call: -
clone_size: few
cdr3_length: 14
j_call: TRBJ1-1
cdr3_aa: CASSLMGPNTEAFF
cdr3_nt: TGTGCCAGCAGCTTGATGGGGCCCAACACTGAAGCTTTCTTT

v_call: TRBV7-6
d_call: TRBD2
clone_size: -
cdr3_length: 15
j_call: TRBJ2-1
cdr3_aa: CASSLASGGAIEQFF
cdr3_nt: TGTGCCAGCAGCTTAGCGAGCGGGGGGGCGATTGAGCAGTTCTTC

v_call: TRBV11-2
d_call: -
clone_size: -
cdr3_length: 12
j_call: TRBJ1-2
cdr3_aa: CASSLEQGGYTF
cdr3_nt: TGTGCCAGCAGCTTAGAACAGGGTGGCTACACCTTC

v_call: TRBV7-9
d_call: -
clone_size: -
cdr3_length: 15
j_call: TRBJ1-2
cdr3_aa: CASSRTADSNYGYTF
cdr3_nt: TGTGCCAGCAGTCGAACGGCGGACTCAAACTATGGCTACACCTTC

v_call: TRBV3-1/TRBV3-2
d_call: TRBD2
clone_size: -
cdr3_length: 14
j_call: TRBJ2-3
cdr3_aa: CASSQGPGGDTQYF
cdr3_nt: TGTGCCAGCAGCCAAGGCCCGGGAGGAGATACGCAGTATTTT

v_call: TRBV4-1
d_call: -
clone_size: -
cdr3_length: 15
j_call: TRBJ2-1
cdr3_aa: CASSQDRLAFNEQFF
cdr3_nt: TGCGCCAGCAGCCAAGATCGGCTAGCGTTCAATGAGCAGTTCTTC

v_call: TRBV7-2
d_call: TRBD2
clone_size: -
cdr3_length: 15
j_call: TRBJ2-3
cdr3_aa: CASSLGGRSSDTQYF
cdr3_nt: TGTGCCAGCAGCTTAGGCGGGAGATCCTCAGATACGCAGTATTTT

v_call: TRBV5-6
d_call: -
clone_size: -
cdr3_length: 16
j_call: TRBJ2-7
cdr3_aa: CASSLGAGLKAYEQYF
cdr3_nt: TGTGCCAGCAGCTTGGGGGCGGGGCTCAAGGCGTACGAGCAGTACTTC

v_call: TRBV27
d_call: TRBD1
clone_size: -
cdr3_length: 13
j_call: TRBJ2-1
cdr3_aa: CANGTGIGNEQFF
cdr3_nt: TGTGCCAACGGGACAGGGATTGGCAATGAGCAGTTCTTC

v_call: TRBV30
d_call: TRBD1
clone_size: -
cdr3_length: 15
j_call: TRBJ2-7
cdr3_aa: CAWSAGTDSSYEQYF
cdr3_nt: TGTGCCTGGAGTGCCGGGACAGACAGCTCCTACGAGCAGTACTTC

v_call: TRBV28
d_call: TRBD1
clone_size: -
cdr3_length: 14
j_call: TRBJ1-4
cdr3_aa: CATQRGTGGEKLFF
cdr3_nt: TGTGCCACACAGCGGGGGACAGGGGGAGAAAAACTGTTTTTT

v_call: TRBV7-6
d_call: TRBD1
clone_size: once
cdr3_length: 18
j_call: TRBJ2-1
cdr3_aa: CASSLALLGDRGLNEQFF
cdr3_nt: TGTGCCAGCAGCTTAGCCCTATTGGGGGACAGGGGCCTCAATGAGCAGTTCTTC

v_call: TRBV6-5
d_call: TRBD1
clone_size: -
cdr3_length: 14
j_call: TRBJ1-6
cdr3_aa: CASDEQGAGSPLHF
cdr3_nt: TGTGCCAGCGATGAACAGGGGGCCGGTTCACCCCTCCACTTT

v_call: TRBV18
d_call: TRBD1
clone_size: -
cdr3_length: 16
j_call: TRBJ1-2
cdr3_aa: CASSPKQGGANYGYTF
cdr3_nt: TGTGCCAGCTCACCAAAACAGGGGGGAGCTAACTATGGCTACACCTTC

v_call: TRBV24-1
d_call: -
clone_size: -
cdr3_length: 13
j_call: TRBJ2-1
cdr3_aa: CATSDWRAIEQFF
cdr3_nt: TGTGCCACCAGTGATTGGAGGGCCATTGAGCAGTTCTTC

v_call: TRBV29-1
d_call: TRBD1
clone_size: -
cdr3_length: 17
j_call: TRBJ1-2
cdr3_aa: CSVVMSASGTDNHGYTF
cdr3_nt: TGCAGCGTTGTGATGTCCGCTTCCGGGACAGACAACCATGGCTACACCTTC

v_call: TRBV24-1
d_call: TRBD2
clone_size: -
cdr3_length: 17
j_call: TRBJ2-5
cdr3_aa: CATRTSGGPMSQETQYF
cdr3_nt: TGTGCCACCCGGACTAGCGGGGGGCCGATGAGTCAAGAGACCCAGTACTTC

v_call: TRBV18
d_call: TRBD2
clone_size: -
cdr3_length: 17
j_call: TRBJ2-3
cdr3_aa: CASSPLLAGGRTDTQYF
cdr3_nt: TGTGCCAGCTCACCGTTATTAGCGGGGGGTCGCACAGATACGCAGTATTTT

v_call: TRBV7-8
d_call: -
clone_size: -
cdr3_length: 16
j_call: TRBJ2-3
cdr3_aa: CASSSQEGIRTDTQYF
cdr3_nt: TGTGCCAGCAGCTCCCAAGAGGGAATCCGCACAGATACGCAGTATTTT

v_call: TRBV19
d_call: TRBD1
clone_size: -
cdr3_length: 14
j_call: TRBJ1-1
cdr3_aa: CASSIGQGITEAFF
cdr3_nt: TGTGCCAGTAGTATAGGACAGGGAATCACTGAAGCTTTCTTT

v_call: TRBV9
d_call: -
clone_size: once
cdr3_length: 14
j_call: TRBJ1-4
cdr3_aa: CASSVEVQREKLFF
cdr3_nt: TGTGCCAGCAGCGTAGAAGTCCAGCGCGAAAAACTGTTTTTT

v_call: TRBV7-7
d_call: -
clone_size: once
cdr3_length: 15
j_call: TRBJ2-3
cdr3_aa: CASSRGNSITDTQYF
cdr3_nt: TGTGCTAGCAGCCGGGGTAACAGTATTACAGATACGCAGTATTTT

v_call: TRBV25-1
d_call: -
clone_size: once
cdr3_length: 14
j_call: TRBJ1-5
cdr3_aa: CASSGGGSNQPQHF
cdr3_nt: TGTGCCAGCAGTGGCGGGGGTAGCAATCAGCCCCAGCATTTT

v_call: TRBV15
d_call: -
clone_size: once
cdr3_length: 11
j_call: TRBJ1-1
cdr3_aa: CATRANTEAFF
cdr3_nt: TGTGCCACCAGAGCGAACACTGAAGCTTTCTTT

v_call: TRBV5-1
d_call: TRBD2
clone_size: -
cdr3_length: 15
j_call: TRBJ2-2
cdr3_aa: CASTLAGVSTGELFF
cdr3_nt: TGCGCCAGCACACTAGCGGGGGTTTCGACCGGGGAGCTGTTTTTT